These 31 T cell receptor beta chains came from one sample sequenced in a study of radiotherapy plus CTLA-4 blockade in lung cancer. Using immunoSEQ multiplex PCR, the repertoire was profiled, and TCRdb retains in-frame clones only, with some absent. Among about 70,000 clones listed, 79% were seen once. The material was peripheral blood, obtained from a patient treated with radiotherapy plus ipilimumab. The source of these receptors is a human donor with non-small cell lung cancer who had a complete response to radiotherapy plus ipilimumab.

This chain joins TRBV27 and TRBJ1-5, with D unresolved. The CDR3 covers 14 residues. Germline CDR1 and CDR2: MNHEY and SMNVEV (reference sequence). The V gene lost 8 bases and the J gene lost 0 bases, with 11 bases spanning the gap. The CDR3 is CASQTRNSNQPQHF. DNA of the CDR3: TGTGCCAGCCAAACAAGGAATAGCAATCAGCCCCAGCATTTT.

This chain connects TRBV10-2 to TRBJ2-3, with TRBD2 identical over 7 bases. Germline trimming cut 6 bases from V and 2 bases from J; bases unmatched to any gene: 8. Germline-derived CDR1 and CDR2 are WSHSY and SAAADI. CDR3 size: 15 residues. DNA of the CDR3: TGCGCCAGCAGGGCCAGCGGGGAAAACACAGATACGCAGTATTTT. Protein product: CASRASGENTDTQYF.

The chain joins TRBV27 to TRBJ2-1; 13 nucleotides match TRBD2. V lost 6 bases, J lost 6 bases, and 5 bases stayed unmatched. This CDR3 is built from 15 residues. Germline V gives CDR1 MNHEY, CDR2 SMNVEV (reference sequence). CDR3 DNA sequence: TGTGCCAGCAGCCCGGGGACTAGCGGGGTCAATGAGCAGTTCTTC. Encoded protein: CASSPGTSGVNEQFF.

This clone has more than one count but fewer than ten. The chain joins TRBV18 to TRBJ2-7; the match to TRBD1 covers 9 bases. The CDR3 totals 15 residues. Germline V CDR1 and CDR2: KGHSH, LQKENI. V lost 3 bases and J lost 3; bases outside the gene matches: 6. The CDR3 DNA sequence: TGTGCCAGCTCACCGCCGGGACAGGGTTACTACGAGCAGTACTTC. The encoded protein is CASSPPGQGYYEQYF.

J is TRBJ1-3 and V is TRBV5-1, with D possibly TRBD1 on 5 matching bases. The germline CDR1 and CDR2 sequences are SGHRS and YFSETQ. The CDR3 is 14 amino acids. The V and J ends lost 5 bases and 0 bases respectively, with 9 bases between them. CDR3 sequence: CASSGGASGNTIYF. The CDR3 bases are TGCGCCAGCAGTGGAGGGGCCTCTGGAAACACCATATATTTT.

The rearrangement joins TRBV28 to TRBJ2-5; the D is unclear. Trimming cost V 7 bases and J 5 bases, with 5 bases left between them. Germline loops: CDR1 MDHEN, CDR2 SYDVKM. The CDR3 length is 10 residues. The CDR3 sequence: CASKSETQYF. DNA for the CDR3: TGTGCCAGCAAGTCGGAGACCCAGTACTTC. Using reference TRBV28 and TRBJ2-5 for the parts outside the CDR3, the full variable domain is DVKVTQSSRYLVKRTGEKVFLECVQDMDHENMFWYRQDPGLGLRLIYFSYDVKMKEKGDIPEGYSVSREKKERFSLILESASTNQTSMYLCASKSETQYFGPGTRLLVL.

The rearrangement links TRBV19 to TRBJ2-1; D may be TRBD2 (6 bases). Trimming pared 4 bases from V and 6 bases from J, leaving 10 bases between. This CDR3 contains 13 residues. CDR1 is LNHDA and CDR2 is SQIVND in the germline V gene (reference sequence). In DNA, the CDR3 is TGTGCCAGTAGTAATCGGACTATCAATGAGCAGTTCTTC. This codes for CASSNRTINEQFF.

The gene calls are TRBV7-2 and TRBJ1-2; 10 nucleotides align to TRBD1. This CDR3 spans 14 amino acids. Germline CDR1 SGHTA, CDR2 FQGNSA. The junction had 1 base not matched to a gene; V was cut back by 3 bases and J by 3 bases. Written as DNA, the CDR3 is TGTGCCAGCAGCTTCGGACAGGGGGACTATGGCTACACCTTC. This translates into CASSFGQGDYGYTF.

V is TRBV19 and J is TRBJ1-5, with a weak D call TRBD1 (5 bases). Looked up from germline, CDR1 is LNHDA and CDR2 is SQIVND (reference sequence). V was clipped by 8 bases and J by 4 bases, with 12 bases between them. The CDR3 contains 13 residues. Written as DNA, the CDR3 is TGTGCCAGTCTCCGGGACGGAAATCAGCCCCAGCATTTT. This gives the protein CASLRDGNQPQHF.

The V call is TRBV7-8, the J call TRBJ2-7; 8 nucleotides line up with TRBD1. Trimming cost V 1 base and J 7 bases; bases outside gene matches: 12. The CDR3 is 16 amino acids. Germline V CDR1 and CDR2: SGHVS, FQNEAQ. Here the CDR3 DNA reads TGTGCCAGCAGCTTAGGCACAGGGGGAAGTTTGAGGGAGCAGTACGTC. Protein: CASSLGTGGSLREQYV.

The gene calls are TRBV7-9 and TRBJ1-1; 8 nucleotides align to TRBD1. V gave up 2 bases and J gave up 5 bases; unmatched junction bases: 10. Germline CDR1 is SEHNR and CDR2 is FQNEAQ (reference sequence). The CDR3 totals 16 residues. CDR3 loop: CASSLYSPGGITEAFF. Written as DNA, the CDR3 is TGTGCCAGCAGCTTATATTCCCCAGGGGGCATTACTGAAGCTTTCTTT.

This clone turned up a few times. This specimen includes other DNA sequences encoding the same CDR3. This chain joins TRBV19 and TRBJ1-4, with TRBD1 matching over 8 bases. CDR1 LNHDA and CDR2 SQIVND come from the germline V gene (reference sequence). This CDR3 contains 14 residues. V gave up 6 bases and J gave up 5 bases; unmatched junction bases: 5. In DNA, the CDR3 is TGTGCCAGTAGCCTTCGACAGGGGAATGAAAAACTGTTTTTT. It encodes CASSLRQGNEKLFF.

This chain uses TRBV4-1 with TRBJ1-3, with 8 positions matching TRBD1. Looked up from germline, CDR1 is MGHRA and CDR2 is YSYEKL. V was clipped by 1 base and J by 1 base; unmatched bases: 12. This CDR3 has 19 amino acids. CDR3 sequence (DNA): TGCGCCAGCAGCCAAGGGACGCTAAGGACAGGGCGATCTGGAAACACCATATATTTT. This encodes CASSQGTLRTGRSGNTIYF.

This clone showed up just a few times. V is TRBV15 and J is TRBJ2-7; D gene unclear. CDR1 and CDR2 from the germline V gene are LNHNV and YYDKDF (reference sequence). The CDR3 has 13 residues. Trimming took 0 bases from V and 6 from J, leaving 9 bases between them. Written as DNA, the CDR3 is TGTGCCACCAGCAGAGAGTCTTGGGGCGAGCAGTACGTC. The encoded protein is CATSRESWGEQYV.

The J gene is TRBJ2-2, the V gene TRBV5-6; D ambiguous. This CDR3 has 14 amino acids. The germline V gene encodes CDR1 SGHDT and CDR2 YYEEEE. The V end lost 4 bases, the J end lost 4 bases, and 11 bases lay between the germline ends. Written as DNA, the CDR3 is TGTGCCAGCAGCCGGCCCCCGTCCACCGGGGAGCTGTTTTTT. This encodes CASSRPPSTGELFF.

The chain has TRBV7-9 and TRBJ2-7; D gene ambiguous. The CDR3 has 13 amino acids. The V end was cut by 5 bases, the J end by 6 bases, with 14 bases between. The germline gives CDR1 SEHNR, CDR2 FQNEAQ (reference sequence). The CDR3 nucleotides are TGTGCCAGCAGCCCCCGGTACGGCAGCGAGCAGTACGTC. This translates into CASSPRYGSEQYV.

The chain recombines TRBV11-3 with TRBJ1-3, with a possible D match to TRBD1 (5 bases). Trimming stripped 5 bases from V and 5 bases from J, with 13 bases between. CDR3 length equals 14 residues. The germline V gene encodes CDR1 SGHNT and CDR2 YENEEA. CDR3 nucleotides: TGTGCCAGCAGCCCCCCTGGGGGGAGAAACACCATATATTTT. Translated, it gives CASSPPGGRNTIYF.

This rearrangement joins TRBV5-4 to TRBJ2-2; 8 nucleotides align to TRBD2. The CDR3 is made up of 16 amino acids. Germline values: CDR1 SGHNT, CDR2 YYREEE (reference sequence). V lost 1 base to trimming and J lost 5 bases; unmatched junction nucleotides: 7. In DNA form, the CDR3 reads TGTGCCAGCAGCTTGCTTCTAGCGGGTCCAACCGGGGAGCTGTTTTTT. It yields the protein CASSLLLAGPTGELFF.

The V and J genes are TRBV11-3 and TRBJ2-1; D might be TRBD2 (5 bases). Trimming stripped 4 bases from V and 3 bases from J, with 13 bases between. This CDR3 comprises 15 residues. CDR1 is SGHNT, CDR2 YENEEA, per germline. The CDR3 DNA reads TGTGCCAGCAGCTCCCCGGCAGACTACTACAATGAGCAGTTCTTC. It specifies CASSSPADYYNEQFF.

The rearrangement uses TRBV5-6 and TRBJ1-2; D not resolved. From germline, CDR1 is SGHDT and CDR2 YYEEEE. CDR3 length equals 13 residues. V was trimmed by 4 bases and J by 4 bases, leaving 11 bases between them. CDR3 sequence: CASSPGISYGYTF. As DNA, the CDR3 is TGTGCCAGCAGCCCTGGGATTTCCTATGGCTACACCTTC.

The V and J genes are TRBV4-1 and TRBJ1-5; 11 bases agree with TRBD1. The CDR3 loop spans 19 amino acids. Germline V CDR1 and CDR2: MGHRA, YSYEKL. The V segment lost 3 bases and the J segment 0 bases; nucleotides outside the gene matches: 10. DNA for the CDR3: TGCGCCAGCAGCCATACCGGGACAGGGGGTCCCAATAGCAATCAGCCCCAGCATTTT. Translating gives CASSHTGTGGPNSNQPQHF.

The rearrangement uses TRBV12-5 and TRBJ1-2; 7 bases are a match to TRBD1. The CDR3 contains 14 residues. Germline CDR1 reads LGHNT; CDR2 reads FRNRAP. Unmatched junction bases numbered 5, after V lost 1 base and J lost 6 bases. The CDR3 nucleotides are TGTGCTAGTGGTTTGGAGACAGGGTCTCATGGCTACACCTTC. Protein product: CASGLETGSHGYTF.

The V and J genes are TRBV9 and TRBJ2-1; a weak D match, TRBD2 (7 bases). Deletions cut 0 bases from V and 6 bases from J, with 19 bases between. Germline-derived CDR1 and CDR2 are SGDLS and YYNGEE. The CDR3 covers 17 residues. The CDR3 DNA sequence: TGTGCCAGCAGCGTAGGGTTTCGGGGGGCGTCCAGCAATGAGCAGTTCTTC. As protein: CASSVGFRGASSNEQFF.

V and J are TRBV7-9 and TRBJ1-1; D gene ambiguous. The CDR3 covers 14 residues. Germline CDR1 and CDR2: SEHNR and FQNEAQ (reference sequence). Trimming left V 1 base short and J 1 base short, with 7 bases between. The CDR3 sequence: CASSLVAKNTEAFF. DNA for the CDR3: TGTGCCAGCAGCTTAGTGGCCAAGAACACTGAAGCTTTCTTT. The whole variable domain, filled in from reference TRBV7-9 and TRBJ1-1, reads DTGVSQNPRHKITKRGQNVTFRCDPISEHNRLYWYRQTLGQGPEFLTYFQNEAQLEKSRLLSDRFSAERPKGSFSTLEIQRTEQGDSAMYLCASSLVAKNTEAFFGQGTRLTVV.

Written as DNA, the CDR3 is TGCGCCAGCAGCCGGACGGACAGGGTGGGCACTGAAGCTTTCTTT. Amino acids: CASSRTDRVGTEAFF. V gene TRBV4-1 combines with J gene TRBJ1-1; the match to TRBD1 covers 8 bases. The CDR3 runs to 15 residues. The germline V gene has CDR1 MGHRA and CDR2 YSYEKL. J was trimmed by 4 bases and V by 4 bases; bases with no gene match: 8.

J is TRBJ1-5 and V is TRBV7-2; D might be TRBD1 (5 bases). The germline V and J ends were trimmed by 1 base and 4 bases, with 11 bases remaining between them. The V gene's germline CDR1 is SGHTA and CDR2 FQGNSA. The length of the CDR3 is 15 residues. The CDR3 region is CASSLVGAYNQPQHF. CDR3 sequence (DNA): TGTGCCAGCAGCTTAGTTGGGGCCTATAATCAGCCCCAGCATTTT.

The chain is built from TRBV11-3 and TRBJ2-4; D unresolved. Germline values: CDR1 SGHNT, CDR2 YENEEA. This CDR3 comprises 16 residues. V was pared by 5 bases and J by 3 bases, with 17 bases between. CDR3 residues: CASSQGRYGSKNIQYF. The CDR3, as DNA: TGTGCCAGCAGCCAAGGACGTTATGGTAGCAAAAACATTCAGTACTTC.

The chain recombines TRBV6-5 with TRBJ2-7; TRBD1 matches 7 bases. V was pared by 8 bases and J by 6 bases, with 7 bases of the junction left unmatched. The CDR3 consists of 12 residues. The germline CDR1 and CDR2 sequences are MNHEY and SVGAGI. The CDR3 DNA reads TGTGCCAGCCCAGACAGGGTTTGCGAGCAGTACGTC. It encodes CASPDRVCEQYV.

The chain uses TRBV30 and TRBJ1-1, with 8 bases identical to TRBD1. The CDR3 spans 13 residues. CDR1 is GTSNPN, CDR2 SVGIG, per germline (reference sequence). This CDR3 reads CGGRGRGNTEAFF. The CDR3 nucleotides read TGTGGGGGCAGGGGGCGCGGAAACACTGAAGCTTTCTTT.

The gene calls are TRBV2 and TRBJ1-6; 7 bases are shared with TRBD1. J was trimmed by 10 bases and V by 0 bases; bases with no gene match: 15. Germline-derived CDR1 and CDR2 are SNHLY and FYNNEI. The CDR3 runs 18 residues. CDR3 region: CASSEASGGGGLRSPLHF. The CDR3 DNA is TGTGCCAGCAGTGAAGCCTCAGGGGGGGGCGGTTTACGGTCACCCCTCCACTTT.

This clone has only a few counts. This rearrangement joins TRBV7-2 to TRBJ2-1, with no clear D. V was cut by 1 base and J by 10 bases, with 17 bases left in between. The germline gives CDR1 SGHTA, CDR2 FQGNSA. The CDR3 is made up of 15 amino acids. The CDR3 nucleotides are TGTGCCAGCAGCTTAGGGATAGGCTCTGCTTACGAGCAGTTCTTC. It yields the protein CASSLGIGSAYEQFF.